Listed here is a single TCR beta chain. The table lists this clonotype with many counts. Its antigen has not been determined. No base quality information exists; no much larger clone differs at one position. The CDR3 starts with the cysteine, ends with the phenylalanine, and has 14 residues. Of all the DNA, just the CDR3 is kept, 42 bases in frame from base 1. V gives up 0 bases and J gives up 2 bases, and the segment between their germline ends measures 8 bases. CDR1 and CDR2 are read off the germline V gene as SGHTA and FQGNSA. These data originate in a study of T-cell reconstitution after alpha-beta-depleted transplantation in children (dated by TCRdb to the mid-2010s). Notes on the research overall: T-cell immune reconstitution after TCRalphabeta/CD19-depleted allogeneic hematopoietic cell transplantation in children was quantitatively tracked in the study by means of TCR repertoire profiling. Overall results and qualifications from the work: The apparently early recovery of alphabetaT-cell counts about two months after transplant reportedly depended on only several hundred rapidly expanded clones that came from non-depleted graft cells. The frequencies of hyperexpanded clones fell over the following months, and after one year, T-cell counts and TCRbeta diversity were mostly attributed to newly produced T cells. In some patients, high TCRbeta diversity at day 60 was attributed to recipient T cells and intrathymic progenitors that had survived conditioning.

In the paper's terms, the treatment or condition label means: allogeneic hematopoietic cell transplantation with graft depleted of TCRalphabeta T cells and CD19 B cells. Transplant recipients were children who received TCRalphabeta/CD19-depleted allogeneic hematopoietic cell grafts. Library preparation was by PCR. The listed sequencing device is Illumina HiSeq 2500. TCR libraries were prepared with molecular barcoding, using unique molecular identifiers to normalize TCRbeta repertoire quantification. TCRdb redid the processing of the public reads, applying fastp at Q25 and MiXCR, and retained in-frame beta chains. Rows are unified per CDR3 protein, each entry keeping the most common DNA and genes. For this sample the table gives roughly 200,000 distinct CDR3 sequences, of which approximately 11% were detected only once. The top ten clonotypes cover over 25% of the sample.

The chain uses TRBV7-2 and TRBJ2-7; the D gene is perhaps TRBD2, from 5 matching bases. The sequence derives from a child under two years old with acute myeloid leukemia, due to receive a stem cell transplant. Sample: PBMCs, taken before TCRalphabeta/CD19-depleted stem cell transplant. CDR3 region: CASSLAQTTYEQYF. The nucleotide sequence is given as TGTGCCAGCAGCTTAGCGCAGACTACCTACGAGCAGTACTTC.